The clone carrying this T cell receptor (beta chain) occurred once. The CDR3 has 11 amino acids. V gave up 6 bases and J gave up 7 bases, with 9 bases separating them. CDR1 is LGHDT and CDR2 is YNNKEL in the germline V gene (reference sequence). This sample is part of a study of blood T cell repertoires in COVID-19. In the study overall: PBMCs, B-cell-depleted T cells, or T cells provided the cDNA or gDNA that made up the material.

As originally analysed: Counts of nucleated cells, estimated from reference gene primer amplification, were obtained. The table came from immunoSEQ multiplex PCR; TCRdb's copy has only in-frame clones and leaves some out. V, J and clone size are taken as reported in that table, and D and trimming were inferred from the DNA itself. This sample has 85,000 to 130,000 clones, with roughly 92% found just once. Sequencing input: peripheral blood. This sequence was found in a man in his 60s with acute or convalescent COVID-19. The chain is built from TRBV3-1 (or the pseudogene TRBV3-2) and TRBJ1-2; D remains ambiguous. The CDR3 DNA reads TGTGCCAGCAGGGGCGCAGGTGGCTACACCTTC. It translates to CASRGAGGYTF.